These T cell receptor beta chains were read from a single sample in a study of T cell repertoires in aging, cancer and after chemotherapy. Via MiXCR, TCRdb re-called the multiplex PCR reads, giving one row per CDR3 protein. Among about 13,000 distinct CDR3 sequences listed, roughly 26% were seen once. The sequenced material came from blood. These receptors were taken from a human donor in good health. The CDR3 runs from the conserved cysteine through the conserved F or W. Fields, in order: J gene, D gene, clone size, V gene, CDR3 protein, CDR3 DNA. D genes are given only for firm matches. Only part of the rows carry a size: once, few, many, or a class if the clone is expanded.

j_gene: TRBJ1-2; d_gene: NA; abundance: NA; v_gene: TRBV7-9; CDR3aa: CASNTENYGYTF; CDR3nt: TGTGCCAGCAATACAGAGAACTATGGCTACACCTTC
j_gene: TRBJ1-2; d_gene: TRBD1; abundance: many; v_gene: TRBV6-5; CDR3aa: CASSFNRGDGYTF; CDR3nt: TGTGCCAGCAGTTTCAACAGGGGGGATGGCTACACCTTC
j_gene: TRBJ2-1; d_gene: NA; abundance: NA; v_gene: TRBV5-4; CDR3aa: CASSDGGRSYNEQFF; CDR3nt: TGTGCCAGCAGTGACGGGGGGCGCTCCTACAATGAGCAGTTCTTC
j_gene: TRBJ1-2; d_gene: NA; abundance: NA; v_gene: TRBV7-3; CDR3aa: CASSLSGDRNGYTF; CDR3nt: TGTGCCAGCAGCTTATCGGGAGACAGGAATGGCTACACCTTC
j_gene: TRBJ1-5; d_gene: NA; abundance: NA; v_gene: TRBV18; CDR3aa: CASSRTLGANQPQHF; CDR3nt: TGTGCCAGCTCCCGGACCCTGGGGGCGAATCAGCCCCAGCATTTT
j_gene: TRBJ1-1; d_gene: NA; abundance: NA; v_gene: TRBV7-9; CDR3aa: CASSPPGVMNTEAFF; CDR3nt: TGTGCCAGCAGCCCCCCAGGCGTTATGAACACTGAAGCTTTCTTT
j_gene: TRBJ2-7; d_gene: NA; abundance: few; v_gene: TRBV27; CDR3aa: CASSPLGKAYEQYF; CDR3nt: TGTGCCAGCAGTCCCTTAGGGAAAGCCTACGAGCAGTACTTC
j_gene: TRBJ2-7; d_gene: NA; abundance: many; v_gene: TRBV6-5; CDR3aa: CASSYDTGWYEQYF; CDR3nt: TGTGCCAGCAGTTACGATACAGGGTGGTACGAGCAGTACTTC
j_gene: TRBJ1-5; d_gene: NA; abundance: NA; v_gene: TRBV28; CDR3aa: CASSLPTQPQHF; CDR3nt: TGTGCCAGCAGTCTCCCGACTCAGCCCCAGCATTTT
j_gene: TRBJ1-5; d_gene: NA; abundance: NA; v_gene: TRBV12-3/TRBV12-4; CDR3aa: CASSRVGNQPQHF; CDR3nt: TGTGCCAGCAGCAGGGTAGGAAATCAGCCCCAGCATTTT
j_gene: TRBJ2-3; d_gene: NA; abundance: few; v_gene: TRBV20-1; CDR3aa: CSASGHLPDTQYF; CDR3nt: TGCAGTGCCTCGGGACACCTACCAGATACGCAGTATTTT
j_gene: TRBJ1-2; d_gene: TRBD1; abundance: few; v_gene: TRBV4-3; CDR3aa: CASSPPGQRYGYTF; CDR3nt: TGCGCCAGCAGCCCACCGGGACAGAGGTATGGCTACACCTTC
j_gene: TRBJ2-2; d_gene: NA; abundance: few; v_gene: TRBV15; CDR3aa: CATSRDRANTGELFF; CDR3nt: TGTGCCACCAGCAGAGACAGGGCCAACACCGGGGAGCTGTTTTTT
j_gene: TRBJ1-2; d_gene: NA; abundance: many; v_gene: TRBV6-5; CDR3aa: CASNRDSSYGYTF; CDR3nt: TGTGCCAGCAACAGAGACAGTTCCTATGGCTACACCTTC
j_gene: TRBJ2-7; d_gene: TRBD2; abundance: few; v_gene: TRBV5-5; CDR3aa: CASSLTSGYEQYF; CDR3nt: TGTGCCAGCAGCTTGACTAGCGGGTACGAGCAGTACTTC
j_gene: TRBJ2-1; d_gene: TRBD2; abundance: few; v_gene: TRBV7-3; CDR3aa: CASPGGGFNEQFF; CDR3nt: TGTGCCAGCCCTGGCGGGGGGTTCAATGAGCAGTTCTTC
j_gene: TRBJ1-2; d_gene: NA; abundance: once; v_gene: TRBV4-1; CDR3aa: CASSQDKTRASGYTF; CDR3nt: TGCGCCAGCAGCCAAGATAAAACACGGGCGAGCGGCTACACCTTC
j_gene: TRBJ2-2; d_gene: NA; abundance: NA; v_gene: TRBV4-1; CDR3aa: CASSQFHRELVTGELFF; CDR3nt: TGCGCCAGCAGCCAGTTCCACAGGGAGCTTGTCACCGGGGAGCTGTTTTTT
j_gene: TRBJ1-1; d_gene: TRBD1; abundance: NA; v_gene: TRBV7-2; CDR3aa: CASSYPGRGRRNTEAFF; CDR3nt: TGTGCCAGCAGCTACCCCGGCAGGGGGAGAAGGAACACTGAAGCTTTCTTT
j_gene: TRBJ1-2; d_gene: NA; abundance: NA; v_gene: TRBV6-5; CDR3aa: CASTRDSGYTF; CDR3nt: TGTGCCAGCACCCGAGATAGCGGCTACACCTTC
j_gene: TRBJ1-2; d_gene: TRBD1; abundance: NA; v_gene: TRBV12-3/TRBV12-4; CDR3aa: CASSLGLRQGPANYGYTF; CDR3nt: TGTGCCAGCAGTTTAGGCCTCAGACAGGGACCCGCTAACTATGGCTACACCTTC
j_gene: TRBJ2-5; d_gene: NA; abundance: few; v_gene: TRBV5-4; CDR3aa: CASSLVSGAFGEETQYF; CDR3nt: TGTGCCAGCAGCTTGGTGTCCGGCGCCTTCGGGGAAGAGACCCAGTACTTC
j_gene: TRBJ1-4; d_gene: NA; abundance: once; v_gene: TRBV6-6; CDR3aa: CATRVSNEKLLF; CDR3nt: TGTGCCACTAGGGTATCTAATGAAAAACTGTTATTT
j_gene: TRBJ1-2; d_gene: NA; abundance: once; v_gene: TRBV6-5; CDR3aa: CASRTKGVRVLFYGYTF; CDR3nt: TGTGCCAGCAGGACGAAGGGGGTCCGAGTTCTGTTCTATGGCTACACCTTC
j_gene: TRBJ1-1; d_gene: NA; abundance: few; v_gene: TRBV27; CDR3aa: CASSVRTYTEAFF; CDR3nt: TGTGCCAGCAGCGTCAGGACATACACTGAAGCTTTCTTT
j_gene: TRBJ2-3; d_gene: NA; abundance: NA; v_gene: TRBV11-2; CDR3aa: CASSSLRTQYF; CDR3nt: TGTGCCAGCAGCTCGCTTAGGACGCAGTATTTT
j_gene: TRBJ1-4; d_gene: TRBD1; abundance: few; v_gene: TRBV7-9; CDR3aa: CASSLGQPNEKLFF; CDR3nt: TGTGCCAGCAGCTTGGGACAGCCTAATGAAAAACTGTTTTTT
j_gene: TRBJ2-7; d_gene: TRBD1; abundance: NA; v_gene: TRBV5-4; CDR3aa: CASNSGGTGAFEQYF; CDR3nt: TGTGCCAGCAACTCTGGGGGGACAGGGGCTTTCGAGCAGTACTTC
j_gene: TRBJ1-1; d_gene: NA; abundance: few; v_gene: TRBV18; CDR3aa: CASSPRGEGAFF; CDR3nt: TGTGCCAGCTCACCTCGGGGGGAAGGAGCTTTCTTT
j_gene: TRBJ2-3; d_gene: TRBD1; abundance: NA; v_gene: TRBV6-5; CDR3aa: CASSTGQGEVTDTQYF; CDR3nt: TGTGCCAGCAGTACCGGACAGGGGGAAGTTACAGATACGCAGTATTTT
j_gene: TRBJ2-7; d_gene: NA; abundance: medium-sized; v_gene: TRBV12-3/TRBV12-4; CDR3aa: CASSSDGYEQYF; CDR3nt: TGTGCCAGCAGCTCGGACGGCTACGAGCAGTACTTC
j_gene: TRBJ1-5; d_gene: TRBD1; abundance: NA; v_gene: TRBV4-1; CDR3aa: CASSQDRGGFRPQHF; CDR3nt: TGTGCCAGCAGCCAAGACAGGGGAGGCTTTCGGCCCCAGCATTTT
j_gene: TRBJ1-5; d_gene: NA; abundance: NA; v_gene: TRBV9; CDR3aa: CASSVGGGGSNQPQHF; CDR3nt: TGTGCCAGCAGCGTAGGTGGGGGCGGGAGCAATCAGCCCCAGCATTTT
j_gene: TRBJ2-5; d_gene: NA; abundance: few; v_gene: TRBV6-2/TRBV6-3; CDR3aa: CASCTPDTFGETQYF; CDR3nt: TGTGCCAGCTGTACACCGGACACATTTGGGGAGACCCAGTACTTC
j_gene: TRBJ2-5; d_gene: NA; abundance: NA; v_gene: TRBV4-3; CDR3aa: CASSQDYQGWETQYF; CDR3nt: TGCGCCAGCAGCCAAGATTACCAGGGATGGGAGACCCAGTACTTC
j_gene: TRBJ1-6; d_gene: NA; abundance: medium-sized; v_gene: TRBV20-1; CDR3aa: CSARSASSSPLHF; CDR3nt: TGCAGTGCTAGATCCGCTTCCTCTTCACCCCTCCACTTT
j_gene: TRBJ2-7; d_gene: TRBD2; abundance: few; v_gene: TRBV10-3; CDR3aa: CAISVSGGPSGAYEQYF; CDR3nt: TGTGCCATCAGTGTTTCGGGGGGACCGTCGGGTGCCTACGAGCAGTACTTC
j_gene: TRBJ2-1; d_gene: NA; abundance: few; v_gene: TRBV19; CDR3aa: CASSRLRAREQFF; CDR3nt: TGTGCCAGTAGTCGGCTGAGGGCTCGCGAGCAGTTCTTC
j_gene: TRBJ2-1; d_gene: TRBD2; abundance: NA; v_gene: TRBV7-3; CDR3aa: CASHPVGGGAWNEQFF; CDR3nt: TGTGCCAGCCACCCAGTCGGCGGGGGGGCGTGGAATGAGCAGTTCTTC
j_gene: TRBJ1-1; d_gene: NA; abundance: NA; v_gene: TRBV6-2/TRBV6-3; CDR3aa: CASSYSPGARTEAFF; CDR3nt: TGTGCCAGCAGTTACTCGCCGGGGGCAAGAACTGAAGCTTTCTTT
j_gene: TRBJ1-5; d_gene: NA; abundance: few; v_gene: TRBV6-1; CDR3aa: CASSLSGSNQPQHF; CDR3nt: TGTGCCAGCAGCCTCAGTGGGAGCAATCAGCCCCAGCATTTT
j_gene: TRBJ1-6; d_gene: NA; abundance: NA; v_gene: TRBV6-5; CDR3aa: CAGGRVSPLHF; CDR3nt: TGTGCCGGGGGGAGAGTTTCACCCCTCCACTTT
j_gene: TRBJ1-3; d_gene: NA; abundance: NA; v_gene: TRBV9; CDR3aa: CASSVAGSVRNTIYF; CDR3nt: TGTGCCAGCAGCGTAGCGGGAAGCGTACGAAACACCATATATTTT
j_gene: TRBJ1-1; d_gene: NA; abundance: NA; v_gene: TRBV5-1; CDR3aa: CASSLGEYTEAFF; CDR3nt: TGTGCCAGCAGCTTGGGGGAGTACACTGAAGCTTTCTTT
j_gene: TRBJ1-1; d_gene: TRBD1; abundance: once; v_gene: TRBV20-1; CDR3aa: CSVGQGGSTEALF; CDR3nt: TGCAGTGTCGGACAGGGGGGAAGCACTGAAGCTCTCTTT
j_gene: TRBJ1-2; d_gene: NA; abundance: few; v_gene: TRBV6-5; CDR3aa: CASSPRANYGYTF; CDR3nt: TGTGCCAGCAGCCCCAGGGCAAACTATGGCTACACCTTC
j_gene: TRBJ1-2; d_gene: TRBD1; abundance: NA; v_gene: TRBV9; CDR3aa: CASSGLSTGIPNYGYTF; CDR3nt: TGTGCCAGCAGCGGACTGTCGACAGGGATTCCTAACTATGGCTACACCTTC
j_gene: TRBJ1-1; d_gene: TRBD1; abundance: few; v_gene: TRBV6-5; CDR3aa: CASSYKDRVSEAFF; CDR3nt: TGTGCCAGCAGTTACAAGGACAGGGTTAGTGAAGCTTTCTTT
j_gene: TRBJ2-3; d_gene: TRBD2; abundance: once; v_gene: TRBV7-9; CDR3aa: CASSLMGLASDTQYF; CDR3nt: TGTGCCAGCAGCTTGATGGGACTAGCGTCAGATACGCAGTATTTT
j_gene: TRBJ1-4; d_gene: TRBD1; abundance: medium-sized; v_gene: TRBV20-1; CDR3aa: CSATTGGDEKLFF; CDR3nt: TGCAGTGCTACGACAGGGGGCGACGAAAAACTGTTTTTT
j_gene: TRBJ2-3; d_gene: NA; abundance: few; v_gene: TRBV28; CDR3aa: CASSRAGASDTQYF; CDR3nt: TGTGCCAGTAGTCGGGCGGGGGCATCAGATACGCAGTATTTT
j_gene: TRBJ1-1; d_gene: TRBD1; abundance: NA; v_gene: TRBV19; CDR3aa: CASTFAGQGVTEAFF; CDR3nt: TGTGCCAGTACATTTGCGGGACAGGGTGTTACTGAAGCTTTCTTT
j_gene: TRBJ2-3; d_gene: NA; abundance: NA; v_gene: TRBV9; CDR3aa: CASSFSRGTDTQYF; CDR3nt: TGTGCCAGCAGCTTCTCCAGGGGCACAGATACGCAGTATTTT